This T cell receptor (beta chain) emerged from a study of glioma-infiltrating T cells after dendritic cell vaccination. The wider study: Patients received autologous tumor lysate-pulsed dendritic cell vaccination between about 2003 and 2013.

Profiling relied on immunoSEQ multiplex PCR, and the TCRdb table lists in-frame clones only, not all of them. The sample holds 75,000 to 85,000 clones, roughly 84% seen once. Time point described: after dendritic cell vaccination, including at tumor progression/relapse. Germline lookup yields CDR1 SNHLY and CDR2 FYNNEI. V shed 8 bases, J shed 3 bases, and the junction held 12 bases outside the gene matches. The length of the CDR3 is 16 residues. This chain connects TRBV2 to TRBJ1-4, with 7 nucleotides matching TRBD1. The specimen comprised blood, sampled after dendritic cell vaccination. This receptor was obtained from a human donor with glioblastoma. The CDR3 DNA reads TGTGCCAGCCAAAAGACAGGGCTGGTAGCTAATGAAAAACTGTTTTTT. Protein product: CASQKTGLVANEKLFF.